The 20 T cell receptor beta chains below all came from one sample that was sequenced in a study of T cell responses to AZD1222 COVID-19 vaccine. The protocol was immunoSEQ multiplex PCR, while the TCRdb copy is restricted to in-frame clones and leaves out a portion. This sample has over 130,000 clones, with about 90% found just once. Sequencing was performed on peripheral blood, taken 28 days after the second dose of the MenACWY control vaccine. The receptors were gathered from an adult who received the MenACWY meningococcal vaccine as a control.

V gene TRBV29-1 combines with J gene TRBJ2-2; 7 bases agree with TRBD2. CDR3 length: 14 amino acids. Germline V gene data show CDR1 as SQVTM and CDR2 as ANQGSEA. Trimming took 5 bases from V and 2 from J; bases not matched to a gene: 5. This CDR3 is CSVKTSPNTGELFF. For the CDR3, the DNA is TGCAGCGTTAAGACTAGCCCTAACACCGGGGAGCTGTTTTTT.

The V call is TRBV24-1, the J call TRBJ2-2, with D possibly matching TRBD1 (6 bases). Looked up from germline, CDR1 is KGHDR and CDR2 is SFDVKD. This CDR3 contains 16 residues. Trimming stripped 4 bases from V and 0 bases from J, with 11 bases between. This chain's CDR3 is CATSEIQGTNTGELFF. The CDR3 coding sequence is TGTGCCACCAGTGAAATACAGGGTACGAACACCGGGGAGCTGTTTTTT.

The chain carries TRBV6-5 and TRBJ2-7, with 8 nucleotides matching TRBD1. Losses at the gene ends were 5 bases for V and 3 bases for J; bases not matched to a gene: 9. Germline CDR1 reads MNHEY; CDR2 reads SVGAGI. The length of the CDR3 is 15 residues. Here the CDR3 reads CASSQLTGGHYEQYF. The CDR3 DNA reads TGTGCCAGCAGTCAACTTACAGGGGGGCACTACGAGCAGTACTTC.

The genes are TRBV7-9 and TRBJ2-1, with D unresolved. CDR1 SEHNR and CDR2 FQNEAQ come from the germline V gene (reference sequence). V was trimmed by 5 bases and J by 0 bases, leaving 11 bases between them. The CDR3 is made up of 15 amino acids. CDR3 residues: CASSAVPSSYNEQFF. DNA of the CDR3: TGTGCCAGCAGCGCTGTACCCAGCTCCTACAATGAGCAGTTCTTC.

The gene calls are TRBV11-2 and TRBJ2-7; 10 nucleotides align to TRBD1. Germline loops: CDR1 SGHAT, CDR2 FQNNGV. J lost 3 bases, V lost 1 base, and 0 bases had no gene match. This CDR3 is built from 14 residues. CDR3 bases: TGTGCCAGCAGCTTAGGGACAGGGGGCTACGAGCAGTACTTC. Residues: CASSLGTGGYEQYF. Together with reference TRBV11-2 and TRBJ2-7, the CDR3 gives the full variable domain: EAGVAQSPRYKIIEKRQSVAFWCNPISGHATLYWYQQILGQGPKLLIQFQNNGVVDDSQLPKDRFSAERLKGVDSTLKIQPAKLEDSAVYLCASSLGTGGYEQYFGPGTRLTVT.

The V and J genes are TRBV7-9 and TRBJ2-7; TRBD2 matches at 10 bases. The CDR3 covers 15 residues. The V and J ends lost 5 bases and 3 bases, in that order; junction bases with no gene match: 7. Germline V lookup: CDR1 SEHNR, CDR2 FQNEAQ (reference sequence). The CDR3 sequence: CASSPRTSGVYEQYF. The CDR3 nucleotides are TGTGCCAGCAGCCCACGGACTAGCGGTGTCTACGAGCAGTACTTC.

The rearrangement uses TRBV2 and TRBJ1-4; no firm D call. Deletions cut 7 bases from V and 8 bases from J, with 14 bases between. Germline V gene sequence: CDR1 SNHLY, CDR2 FYNNEI. The CDR3 has 13 amino acids. CDR3 DNA sequence: TGTGCCAGCATGCACATTTCGGACGAAAAACTGTTTTTT. It specifies CASMHISDEKLFF.

This chain uses TRBV13 with TRBJ2-1, with 11 bases matching TRBD2. Trimming removed 5 bases from V and 7 bases from J; junction bases left unmatched: 7. Germline CDR1 reads PRHDT; CDR2 reads FYEKMQ (reference sequence). This CDR3 comprises 15 residues. The CDR3 loop is CASSRTSGSWNEQFF. In DNA form, the CDR3 reads TGTGCCAGCAGCCGCACTAGCGGGAGCTGGAATGAGCAGTTCTTC.

The chain uses TRBV29-1 and TRBJ1-1; no reliable D call. The V and J ends lost 4 bases and 3 bases respectively, with 9 bases between them. Germline V gene lookup returns CDR1 SQVTM and CDR2 ANQGSEA. CDR3 size: 12 residues. The CDR3 sequence: CSVVRGHTEAFF. CDR3 coding DNA: TGCAGCGTTGTTCGGGGTCACACTGAAGCTTTCTTT. The whole variable domain, remainder taken from reference TRBV29-1 and TRBJ1-1, is SAVISQKPSRDICQRGTSLTIQCQVDSQVTMMFWYRQQPGQSLTLIATANQGSEATYESGFVIDKFPISRPNLTFSTLTVSNMSPEDSSIYLCSVVRGHTEAFFGQGTRLTVV.

V usage is TRBV27 and J usage is TRBJ2-7, with 7 bases lining up with TRBD2. V shed 2 bases, J shed 0 bases, and the junction held 4 bases outside the gene matches. Germline-derived CDR1 and CDR2 are MNHEY and SMNVEV (reference sequence). The length of the CDR3 is 15 residues. CDR3: CASSLTSAYSYEQYF. The CDR3 DNA follows: TGTGCCAGCAGTTTAACTAGCGCATACTCCTACGAGCAGTACTTC.

This sequence joins TRBV6-6 and TRBJ1-2; 8 bases are shared with TRBD1. The CDR3 spans 15 residues. V lost 10 bases, J lost 6 bases, and 16 bases stayed unmatched. Looked up from germline, CDR1 is MNHNY and CDR2 is SVGAGI (reference sequence). The DNA for the CDR3 is TGTGCCACATCATGGAACCCGGGACAGGCAAATGGCTACACCTTC. Its translation is CATSWNPGQANGYTF.

The CDR3 sequence is CASSVGQTTGELFF. The CDR3 DNA reads as TGTGCCAGCAGCGTGGGACAGACCACCGGGGAGCTGTTTTTT. The chain couples TRBV7-2 to TRBJ2-2; 7 bases fit TRBD1. Germline V gene sequence: CDR1 SGHTA, CDR2 FQGNSA. The CDR3 runs 14 residues. Unmatched junction bases numbered 4, after V lost 5 bases and J lost 4 bases.

The J gene is TRBJ2-5, the V gene TRBV27, with D perhaps matching TRBD1 (5 bases). This CDR3 region has 14 residues. V was pared by 7 bases and J by 5 bases, with 17 bases between. Per the germline V gene, CDR1 is MNHEY and CDR2 is SMNVEV (reference sequence). CDR3 loop: CASNHRPGAETQYF. The CDR3 nucleotides read TGTGCCAGCAACCACCGACCTGGGGCCGAGACCCAGTACTTC.

This clone was seen only a few times. The V call is TRBV29-1, the J call TRBJ2-7, with D possibly being TRBD2 (5 bases). The V end lost 0 bases, the J end lost 6 bases, and 12 bases lay between the germline ends. Germline V lookup: CDR1 SQVTM, CDR2 ANQGSEA. This CDR3 has 13 residues. In nucleotides, the CDR3 is TGCAGCGTTGAAGATCTTTCGGACTCCGAGCAGTACTTC. Its protein product is CSVEDLSDSEQYF.

This chain links TRBV6-5 with TRBJ2-7; 8 nucleotides align to TRBD1. The CDR3 spans 15 residues. Germline trimming cut 6 bases from V and 2 bases from J; bases unmatched to any gene: 9. The germline V gene has CDR1 MNHEY and CDR2 SVGAGI. CDR3 DNA sequence: TGTGCCAGCAGCAGGGGGCGCGACACACCCTACGAGCAGTACTTC. Amino acids: CASSRGRDTPYEQYF.

The rearrangement uses TRBV10-3 and TRBJ2-3; D not resolved. This CDR3 region has 13 residues. V dropped 10 bases and J dropped 2 bases, with 13 bases sitting between them. CDR1 ENHRY and CDR2 SYGVKD come from the germline V gene. The CDR3 bases are TGTGCCACCCGGGCTGACCACACAGATACGCAGTATTTT. Residues: CATRADHTDTQYF.

The rearrangement links TRBV27 to TRBJ1-2; 10 bases are a match to TRBD1. V dropped 6 bases and J dropped 3; count of bases not matched to a gene: 7. The CDR3 extends over 15 amino acids. The germline CDR1 and CDR2 sequences are MNHEY and SMNVEV (reference sequence). Here the CDR3 reads CASSQLTGGDYGYTF. CDR3 coding DNA: TGTGCCAGCAGCCAACTGACAGGGGGCGACTATGGCTACACCTTC.

The rearrangement uses TRBV10-3 and TRBJ1-1; TRBD1 might be the D (6 bases). V was clipped by 8 bases and J by 1 base, with 11 bases between them. This CDR3 is 13 amino acids long. Germline-derived CDR1 and CDR2 are ENHRY and SYGVKD. The CDR3 region is CAISGAGNTEAFF. In DNA form, the CDR3 reads TGTGCCATCTCGGGGGCGGGGAACACTGAAGCTTTCTTT.

This clone was counted once. This chain uses TRBV23-1 with TRBJ1-5, with TRBD1 as a possible D gene (6 bases). TRBV23-1 is classed as an ORF, of uncertain function. This CDR3 has 15 residues. Trimming stripped 0 bases from V and 3 bases from J, with 9 bases between. CDR3 in amino acids: CASSQSWTDNQPQHF. CDR3 DNA: TGCGCCAGCAGTCAATCCTGGACAGACAATCAGCCCCAGCATTTT.

The V call is TRBV6-6, the J call TRBJ1-2; D remains unclear. Trimming stripped 6 bases from V and 8 bases from J, with 13 bases between. The CDR3 loop spans 12 amino acids. Germline V lookup: CDR1 MNHNY, CDR2 SVGAGI (reference sequence). The CDR3: CASSQEGRGYTF. As DNA, the CDR3 is TGTGCCAGCAGCCAGGAGGGCAGGGGCTACACCTTC.